These T cell receptor beta chains were read from a single sample in a study of cytomegalovirus exposure and HLA in healthy donors. The protocol was immunoSEQ multiplex PCR, while the TCRdb copy is restricted to in-frame clones and leaves out a portion. The data show over 150,000 clones, approximately 79% seen once. Sequencing was done on a sample of PBMCs. The receptors here all came from a male donor in good health and CMV-seronegative. Both conserved end residues are part of each CDR3. A D gene is named only where the DNA matches it firmly. Where a row states a size, it is once, few, many or the class of an expanded clone; other rows omit it.

few TRBJ1-5 TRBV21-1 - TGTGCCAGCAGCAAAGCGGAGGCAGGCAATCAGCCCCAGCATTTT CASSKAEAGNQPQHF
- TRBJ1-5 TRBV7-9 TRBD1 TGTGCCAGCAGTGGGACAGGGAATGGCAATCAGCCCCAGCATTTT CASSGTGNGNQPQHF
- TRBJ2-7 TRBV2 TRBD1 TGTGCCAGCGGTATCTTTCGGGGACAGGGTTCACCCGAGCAGTACTTC CASGIFRGQGSPEQYF
- TRBJ1-5 TRBV5-1 TRBD1 TGCGCCAGCAGCTTGGAGGGCAGGGGGGGCAATCAGCCCCAGCATTTT CASSLEGRGGNQPQHF
once TRBJ1-2 TRBV18 TRBD1 TGCGCCAGCTCCCCGGGCAGGGGGCTGTCTGGCTACACCTTC CASSPGRGLSGYTF
- TRBJ1-5 TRBV18 - TGTGCCAGCTCACCCTCGGAGGGCACTCAGCCCCAGCATTTT CASSPSEGTQPQHF
- TRBJ2-7 TRBV6-5 TRBD1 TGTGCCAGCAGCAAAAAACGGGACAGGGCCTACGAGCAGTACTTC CASSKKRDRAYEQYF
- TRBJ1-6 TRBV5-1 TRBD1 TGCGCCAGCAGCTCGGGGGGACAGGAGCGTTCACCCCTCCACTTT CASSSGGQERSPLHF
once TRBJ2-3 TRBV5-1 - TGCGCCAGCAGCTTGGATCGGGGACTCCGTCGAATAACTAGCACAGATACGCAGTATTTT CASSLDRGLRRITSTDTQYF
- TRBJ1-5 TRBV6-4 - TGTGCCAGCAGTCCCTCGGGGGGAGGACAGCCCCAGCATTTT CASSPSGGGQPQHF
- TRBJ1-6 TRBV19 - TGTGCCAGTAGTATAGAGGTCGCGGCTAATTCACCCCTCCACTTT CASSIEVAANSPLHF
- TRBJ2-7 TRBV5-1 TRBD1 TGCGCCAGCAGCTTCACCAGACAGGGTGGCTACGAGCAGTACTTC CASSFTRQGGYEQYF
- TRBJ1-1 TRBV2 TRBD1 TGTGCCAGCAGTGAACCGACAGGGGAGAACACTGAAGCTTTCTTT CASSEPTGENTEAFF
- TRBJ1-1 TRBV10-1 TRBD1 TGCGCCAGCAGACCTGGACAGGGGAGAAGCGCTGAAGCTTTCTTT CASRPGQGRSAEAFF
- TRBJ1-1 TRBV1 - TGCACCAGCAGCCAAGGGGTGAACAGGGGGAACACTGAAGCTTTCTTT CTSSQGVNRGNTEAFF
- TRBJ2-3 TRBV4-1 - TGCGCCAGCAGCCAAAGTGGACGGGGGAGCACAGATACGCAGTATTTT CASSQSGRGSTDTQYF
- TRBJ1-2 TRBV30 - TGTGCCTGGAGCCCCCTACAGGGTTTCTATGGCTACACCTTC CAWSPLQGFYGYTF
once TRBJ2-2 TRBV6-1 TRBD1 TGTGCCAGCAGTGACAGGACAGGTCGGAACACCGGGGAGCTGTTTTTT CASSDRTGRNTGELFF
- TRBJ1-1 TRBV7-9 - TGTGCCAGCAGCTTTCCGAGGGCTTTCTTT CASSFPRAFF
- TRBJ2-7 TRBV9 - TGTGCCAGCAGCGACCGCGGGGACCCTAACGAGCAGTACTTC CASSDRGDPNEQYF
once TRBJ1-1 TRBV6-6 - TGTGCCAGCAGTCTTCAGGGTGGTGGGACTGAAGCTTTCTTT CASSLQGGGTEAFF
- TRBJ1-5 TRBV7-2 TRBD1 TGTGCCAGCAGCTCTCAGGGGGCGGTGGGCAATCAGCCCCAGCATTTT CASSSQGAVGNQPQHF
- TRBJ2-7 TRBV6-5 - TGTGCCAGCAGTTATAGGCAGCGGCAGTACTTC CASSYRQRQYF
- TRBJ2-7 TRBV5-1 - TGCGCCAGCAGCCCCCCAAGAGACTACGAGCAGTACTTC CASSPPRDYEQYF
- TRBJ2-2 TRBV29-1 TRBD1 TGCAGCGTTGGGACAGGCACCGGGGAGCTGTTTTTT CSVGTGTGELFF
- TRBJ1-2 TRBV6-6 TRBD1 TGTGCCAGCAGTCAGAGGGACAGGACCTTCTATGGCTACACCTTC CASSQRDRTFYGYTF
- TRBJ2-5 TRBV5-1 TRBD2 TGCGCCAGCAGCCCGGGCGGGGGGGCCGTGGAGACCCAGTACTTC CASSPGGGAVETQYF
- TRBJ2-3 TRBV7-9 - TGTTCCAGCAGCTTAGGGAGCGGGTCAGGCACAGATACGCAGTATTTT CSSSLGSGSGTDTQYF
- TRBJ1-1 TRBV7-2 - TGTGCCAGCAGCTTAGCTTTCCAGGGTGGAACTGAAGCTTTCTTT CASSLAFQGGTEAFF
few TRBJ1-3 TRBV10-2 - TGCGCCAGCAGTGAGTCGGCGGCTGGAAACACCATATATTTT CASSESAAGNTIYF
- TRBJ2-7 TRBV6-1 TRBD1 TGTGCCAGCAGCGCCGGGACAGGAATTTCCTACGAGCAGTACTTC CASSAGTGISYEQYF
- TRBJ1-2 TRBV5-1 - TGCGCCAGCAGCTCCCAGGGGTCCCATGGCTACACCTTC CASSSQGSHGYTF
- TRBJ2-5 TRBV9 TRBD2 TGTGCCAGCAGCGTAGTGGGGGGGATACAAGAGACCCAGTACTTC CASSVVGGIQETQYF
once TRBJ2-5 TRBV30 - TGTGCCTGGAGTGTACGGGGAGAGACCCAGTACTTC CAWSVRGETQYF
- TRBJ2-2 TRBV9 - TGTGCCAGCACCTTTTTGCGGGCAACGAACACCGGGGAGCTGTTTTTT CASTFLRATNTGELFF
- TRBJ1-2 TRBV6-1 TRBD1 TGTGCCATAGCCGGACAGGGCCGAACCAACTATGGCTACACCTTC CAIAGQGRTNYGYTF
- TRBJ2-1 TRBV5-1 TRBD2 TGCGCCAGCAGCTCTACTAGCGGGGGGTCCAATGAGCAGTTCTTC CASSSTSGGSNEQFF
- TRBJ1-3 TRBV12-5 - TGTGCTAGTGCCCCGACAGGAACTGGAAACACCATATATTTT CASAPTGTGNTIYF
- TRBJ2-5 TRBV6-5 TRBD2 TGTGCCAGCAGTTACATTGCGGGGGGGGCGCGGACCCAGTACTTC CASSYIAGGARTQYF
- TRBJ2-5 TRBV18 TRBD2 TGTGCCAGCTCATCCGGGGGGGAAGAGACCCAGTACTTC CASSSGGEETQYF
- TRBJ1-2 TRBV2 - TGTGCCAGCAGTGAAACACAGCATGGGCTCGGCTACACCTTC CASSETQHGLGYTF
- TRBJ1-3 TRBV6-1 TRBD1 TGTGCCAGCAGTGAACCCCACAGGGGGGGTGGAAACACCATATATTTT CASSEPHRGGGNTIYF
- TRBJ1-2 TRBV9 - TGTGCCAGCAGCGTAGGGGTTCGGATGGGCGGCTACACCTTC CASSVGVRMGGYTF
- TRBJ2-7 TRBV7-9 TRBD1 TGTGCCAGCAGCCGGACAGGGGAGGGGAGGGAGCAGTACTTC CASSRTGEGREQYF
- TRBJ2-3 TRBV4-3 - TGCGCCAGCAGCCAAGAGGACAGTTCAGATACGCAGTATTTT CASSQEDSSDTQYF
- TRBJ1-1 TRBV7-9 TRBD1 TGTGCCAGCAGCTCTCTCCCGGGACAGGGGGCGATTGAAGCTTTCTTT CASSSLPGQGAIEAFF
- TRBJ1-1 TRBV6-1 - TGTGCCAGCAGTCAGGGAGGAGGCACTGAAGCTTTCTTT CASSQGGGTEAFF
- TRBJ1-5 TRBV19 - TGTGCCAGTAGTATGCAAGGGGAGCCCCAGCATTTT CASSMQGEPQHF